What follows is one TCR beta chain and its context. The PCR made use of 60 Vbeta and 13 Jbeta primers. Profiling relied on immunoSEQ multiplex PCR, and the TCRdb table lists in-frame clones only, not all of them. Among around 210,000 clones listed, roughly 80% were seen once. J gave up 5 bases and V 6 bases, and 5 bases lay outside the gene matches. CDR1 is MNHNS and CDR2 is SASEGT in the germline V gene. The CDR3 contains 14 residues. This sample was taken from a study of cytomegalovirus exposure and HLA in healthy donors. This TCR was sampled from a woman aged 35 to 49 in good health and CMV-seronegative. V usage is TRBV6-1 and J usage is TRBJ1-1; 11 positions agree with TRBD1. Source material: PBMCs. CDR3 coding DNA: TGTGCCAGCAGGTGGGGACAGGGGGGGACTGAAGCTTTCTTT. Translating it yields CASRWGQGGTEAFF.